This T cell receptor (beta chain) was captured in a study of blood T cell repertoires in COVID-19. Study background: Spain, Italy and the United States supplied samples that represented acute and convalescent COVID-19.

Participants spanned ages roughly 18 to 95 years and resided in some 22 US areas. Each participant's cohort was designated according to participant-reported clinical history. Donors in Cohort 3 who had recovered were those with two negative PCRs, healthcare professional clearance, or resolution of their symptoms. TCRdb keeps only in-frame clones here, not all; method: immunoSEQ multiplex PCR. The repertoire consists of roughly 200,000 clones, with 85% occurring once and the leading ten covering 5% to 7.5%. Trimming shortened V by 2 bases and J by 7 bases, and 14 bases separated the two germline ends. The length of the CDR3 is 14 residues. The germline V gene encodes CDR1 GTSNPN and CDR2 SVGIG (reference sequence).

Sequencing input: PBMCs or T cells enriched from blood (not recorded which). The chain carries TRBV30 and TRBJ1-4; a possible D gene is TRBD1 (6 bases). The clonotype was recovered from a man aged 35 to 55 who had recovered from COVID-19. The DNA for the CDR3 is TGTGCCTGGAGTTTCTGGGGGCCCGGTGAAAAACTGTTTTTT. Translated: CAWSFWGPGEKLFF.